This passage covers 8 T cell receptor beta chains from one sample sequenced in a study of regulatory T cells in long-lasting Graves disease. Time point described: newly diagnosed GD, antithyroid drugs for less than 3 months. The TCR library was made from RNA that had been extracted from PBMCs in TRIzol. Sequencing libraries for TCR beta were prepared with iRepertoire HTBI primers and Arm-PCR of CDR3 regions. TCRdb reprocessed the multiplex PCR reads with MiXCR, giving one entry per CDR3 protein. The profile shows 680,000 or so distinct CDR3 sequences, 16% of them singletons. This sample also appeared in a second study, on T cells in Graves' hyperthyroidism and ophthalmopathy.

The specimen comprised peripheral blood mononuclear cells (PBMCs), sampled at new diagnosis, from a patient treated with antithyroid drugs. The receptors stem from a woman in her 30s with Graves disease.

A few counts support this clonotype. The chain joins TRBV6-1 to TRBJ1-1, with unresolved D. Deletions cut 0 bases from V and 4 bases from J, with 6 bases between. The CDR3 is 13 residues long. Germline lookup yields CDR1 MNHNS and CDR2 SASEGT. The CDR3 nucleotides are TGTGCCAGCAGTGAAGCGCTGAGCACTGAAGCTTTCTTT. Translated: CASSEALSTEAFF.

For this clonotype: Given a much more abundant clone one base away, this may be a read error. This chain uses TRBV28 with TRBJ2-3, with D perhaps TRBD2 (5 bases). In germline, CDR1 is MDHEN, CDR2 SYDVKM. The CDR3 has 12 amino acids. The CDR3, as DNA: TGTGTCAGCAGTTTAAGGGAGAGGACGCAGTATTTT. Translated, it gives CVSSLRERTQYF.

This clonotype was counted ten times or more. J is TRBJ2-7 and V is TRBV11-2; no reliable D call. The CDR3 is 15 residues long. Per germline, CDR1 SGHAT and CDR2 FQNNGV. Trimming stripped 5 bases from V and 1 base from J, with 15 bases between. CDR3 sequence reads: CASSPQWSWSYEQYF. DNA of the CDR3: TGTGCCAGCAGCCCTCAGTGGAGTTGGTCCTACGAGCAGTACTTC.

The chain has TRBV30 and TRBJ1-4; D is undetermined. Trimming stripped 3 bases from V and 0 bases from J, with 17 bases between. Germline CDR1 is GTSNPN and CDR2 is SVGIG (reference sequence). This CDR3 has 17 amino acids. As DNA, the CDR3 is TGTGCCTGGAGCGCCCCCCCTCACAGTGCAACTAATGAAAAACTGTTTTTT. Its protein is CAWSAPPHSATNEKLFF.

In this sample, this clonotype turned up many times. The gene calls are TRBV3-1 and TRBJ1-3; D not certain. Germline V gene data show CDR1 as LGHDT and CDR2 as YNNKEL (reference sequence). Trimming took 0 bases from V and 3 from J, leaving 3 bases between them. This CDR3 contains 13 residues. The chain's CDR3 is CASSQDSGNTIYF. The CDR3, as DNA: TGTGCCAGCAGCCAAGATAGTGGAAACACCATATATTTT.

The chain employs TRBV7-2 and TRBJ2-4; perhaps D is TRBD1 or TRBD2 (5 bases each). Germline values: CDR1 SGHTA, CDR2 FQGNSA. Trimming left V 2 bases short and J 8 bases short, with 16 bases between. The CDR3 covers 15 residues. The chain's CDR3 is CASSLRGRVYDIQYF. In DNA form, the CDR3 reads TGTGCCAGCAGCTTACGGGGCAGGGTCTATGACATTCAGTACTTC. Full variable domain (remainder filled in from reference TRBV7-2 and TRBJ2-4): GAGVSQSPSNKVTEKGKDVELRCDPISGHTALYWYRQSLGQGLEFLIYFQGNSAPDKSGLPSDRFSAERTGGSVSTLTIQRTQQEDSAVYLCASSLRGRVYDIQYFGAGTRLSVL.

Ten or more counts support this clonotype. The rearrangement links TRBV7-8 to TRBJ2-1, with a tentative D call TRBD2 (6 bases). The CDR3 is 14 amino acids. Germline CDR1 reads SGHVS; CDR2 reads FQNEAQ. The V gene lost 5 bases and the J gene lost 6 bases, with 14 bases spanning the gap. In DNA form, the CDR3 reads TGTGCCAGCAGCGCACGGGACTCCCCCAATGAGCAGTTCTTC. It encodes CASSARDSPNEQFF.

This clonotype was counted between two and nine times. V and J are TRBV3-1 and TRBJ1-2; D is possibly TRBD1 (5 bases). This CDR3 is built from 12 residues. Trimming removed 7 bases from V and 7 bases from J, with 13 bases in between. Germline CDR1 reads LGHDT; CDR2 reads YNNKEL (reference sequence). CDR3 sequence (DNA): TGTGCCAGCACACAGGCCGCGGGTGGCTACACCTTC. It is translated as CASTQAAGGYTF.